This T cell receptor (beta chain) originates from a study of quantifying T cell responses using KT2 cells. Study as a whole: RNA was reverse transcribed with TCR alpha and beta constant-region primers.

This clonotype was seen a handful of times. One end of the junction does not line up with germline, which may come from a read error. The length of the CDR3 is 14 residues. Germline V gene sequence: CDR1 SGHRS, CDR2 YFSETQ. The sample is PBMC spiked with counted cells of clone KT2. An oligo carrying a UMI was ligated to the cDNA 3' end. An equimolar mix of RC1.1 and RC1.2 primed the beta chain across TRBC1 and TRBC2. One entry per CDR3 protein, called by TCRdb with MiXCR from the UMI-ligation and nested PCR reads. The top ten hold approximately 10% of the sample, which has 45,000 to 65,000 distinct CDR3 sequences, over 9% seen once.

Sequenced input: PBMCs spiked with cells of the T cell clone KT2. This receptor was obtained from a human donor. The V call is TRBV5-1, the J call TRBJ1-2; a weak D match, TRBD1 (5 bases). CDR3 sequence (DNA): TGCGCCAGCACCTTGGGGGGGAAGAAAAATGGCTACACCTTC. This codes for CASTLGGKKNGYTF.